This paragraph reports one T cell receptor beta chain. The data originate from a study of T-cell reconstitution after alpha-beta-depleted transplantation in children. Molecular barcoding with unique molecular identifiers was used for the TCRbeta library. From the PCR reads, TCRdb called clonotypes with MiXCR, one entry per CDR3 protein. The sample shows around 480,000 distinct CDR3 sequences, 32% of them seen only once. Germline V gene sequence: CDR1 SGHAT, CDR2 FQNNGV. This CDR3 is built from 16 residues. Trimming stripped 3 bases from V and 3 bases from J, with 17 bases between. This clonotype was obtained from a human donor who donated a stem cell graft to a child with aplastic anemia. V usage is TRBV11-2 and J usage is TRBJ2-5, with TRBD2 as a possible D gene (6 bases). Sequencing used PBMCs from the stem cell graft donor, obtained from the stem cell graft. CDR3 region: CASSFTASGRKETQYF. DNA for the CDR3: TGTGCCAGCAGCTTCACCGCCTCCGGGAGAAAAGAGACCCAGTACTTC.